The following is a T cell receptor beta chain sequence with its context. Its antigen is currently unknown. V lost 3 bases and J 6 bases, leaving 17 bases between the germline ends. This CDR3 region has 16 residues. Germline V gene lookup returns CDR1 MNHEY and CDR2 SMNVEV (reference sequence). The authors prepared the TCRbeta library with unique molecular identifiers. TCRdb re-analysed the PCR reads in MiXCR, keeping a single row per CDR3 protein. This sample yields about 590,000 distinct CDR3 sequences, of which under 15% are seen a single time; about 2% belongs to the top ten. These data belong to a study of T-cell reconstitution after alpha-beta-depleted transplantation in children. General study points: By about two months after transplant, alpha-beta T cells reportedly arose from several hundred graft clones that had expanded. Elevated TCRbeta diversity at day 60 was traced, in some patients, to surviving recipient T cells and thymic progenitors. From newly produced T cells came most of the T-cell counts and diversity one year after transplant.

The chain links TRBV27 to TRBJ2-2, with D possibly matching TRBD1 (6 bases). The clonotype comes from a male patient younger than 18 who had a stem cell transplant for acute myeloid leukemia, so the T cells may come from the graft donor. This specimen was PBMCs, mostly from graft donor cells, taken 360 days after TCRalphabeta/CD19-depleted stem cell transplant. CDR3 sequence: CASSFTGLGPSGELFF. Written as DNA, the CDR3 is TGTGCCAGCAGTTTCACAGGGCTAGGCCCTTCCGGGGAGCTGTTTTTT.